Following are 30 T cell receptor beta chains from one sample sequenced in a study of T-cell memory formation after mild COVID-19. TCRdb reprocessed the 5' RACE reads with MiXCR, giving one entry per CDR3 protein. The data hold tens of thousands of distinct CDR3 sequences, with about 13% observed a single time. The sequenced material came from PBMCs or a T cell subset sorted from them (not recorded which). Every receptor here comes from an adult woman who had mild COVID-19 (a few samples of this study predate the infection). Cell type and time point are not known.

The gene calls are TRBV20-1 and TRBJ2-7, with 10 bases aligning to TRBD2. Germline V lookup: CDR1 DFQATT, CDR2 SNEGSKA (reference sequence). The CDR3 extends over 15 amino acids. Trimming cost V 3 bases and J 2 bases; bases outside gene matches: 7. DNA for the CDR3: TGCAGTGCTAGCACTAGCGGGACCCCTACCTACGAGCAGTACTTC. Amino acids: CSASTSGTPTYEQYF.

This clonotype has at least ten counts. The chain uses TRBV20-1 and TRBJ1-1; D ambiguous. The length of the CDR3 is 12 residues. The germline V and J ends were trimmed by 7 bases and 5 bases, with 14 bases remaining between them. Germline lookup yields CDR1 DFQATT and CDR2 SNEGSKA (reference sequence). CDR3 in amino acids: CSGGRRETEAFF. CDR3 bases: TGCAGTGGCGGCAGGCGGGAGACTGAAGCTTTCTTT.

This clonotype was seen more than once but under ten times. The genes are TRBV7-8 and TRBJ2-1; D is possibly TRBD2 (5 bases). Germline V gives CDR1 SGHVS, CDR2 FQNEAQ. V lost 4 bases and J lost 1, with 17 bases in between. This CDR3 has 17 residues. As DNA, the CDR3 is TGTGCCAGCAGCTCACCTGGGGAGAGTCTATCCTACAATGAGCAGTTCTTC. Translating gives CASSSPGESLSYNEQFF.

In this sample, this clonotype turned up many times. The rearrangement uses TRBV29-1 and TRBJ2-1, with D maybe TRBD1 (8 bases). This CDR3 is 12 amino acids long. Per the germline V gene, CDR1 is SQVTM and CDR2 is ANQGSEA. Trimming removed 3 bases at V and 13 bases at J, with 16 bases between. The CDR3, as DNA: TGCAGCGTTGAGGACGGGGGGACAGGCCAGTTCTTC. It specifies CSVEDGGTGQFF.

This clonotype was detected a few times. The V and J genes are TRBV6-1 and TRBJ1-2; tentative D call: TRBD1 (5 bases). The ends were cut back, 1 base at V and 4 bases at J, with 13 bases in the middle. CDR3 length equals 15 residues. Germline values: CDR1 MNHNS, CDR2 SASEGT. The CDR3 DNA is TGTGCCAGCAGTGAAGTTAGGGGTACGGGCTATGGCTACACCTTC. Its protein is CASSEVRGTGYGYTF.

The chain combines TRBV20-1 with TRBJ2-7; D unclear. This CDR3 comprises 15 residues. V was clipped by 2 bases and J by 3 bases, with 17 bases between them. The germline gives CDR1 DFQATT, CDR2 SNEGSKA (reference sequence). The CDR3 nucleotides are TGCAGTGCTAGAAATCTGGGATCCAGTAACTACGAGCAGTACTTC. This codes for CSARNLGSSNYEQYF.

The rearrangement joins TRBV7-9 to TRBJ2-7; the D gene is possibly TRBD1 (5 bases). V dropped 7 bases and J dropped 2 bases, with 12 bases sitting between them. The CDR3 runs to 13 residues. CDR1 SEHNR and CDR2 FQNEAQ come from the germline V gene (reference sequence). The CDR3 reads CASTGFIPYEQYF. Written as DNA, the CDR3 is TGTGCCAGCACAGGGTTTATCCCCTACGAGCAGTACTTC.

V gene TRBV5-4 combines with J gene TRBJ2-3; D is ambiguous. This CDR3 contains 18 residues. Trimming stripped 0 bases from V and 1 base from J, with 18 bases between. From germline, CDR1 is SGHNT and CDR2 YYREEE (reference sequence). For the CDR3, the DNA is TGTGCCAGCAGCTTGGGAGGTCAGTGGGTCCTGGGCACAGATACGCAGTATTTT. This gives the protein CASSLGGQWVLGTDTQYF.

This clonotype was found a few times. This chain connects TRBV13 to TRBJ1-2; 9 positions match TRBD1. This CDR3 is 15 amino acids long. CDR1 and CDR2 (germline): PRHDT, FYEKMQ (reference sequence). With 3 bases clipped from V and 4 bases from J, the junction kept 6 bases outside the gene matches. For the CDR3, the DNA is TGTGCCAGCAGCTTGGGGACAGGGCATGGCTATGGCTACACCTTC. It specifies CASSLGTGHGYGYTF.

V gene TRBV6-2 or TRBV6-3 combines with J gene TRBJ2-3; 12 bases line up with TRBD2. CDR1 is MNHEY, CDR2 SVGEGT, per germline. The junction had 6 bases not matched to a gene; V was cut back by 5 bases and J by 3 bases. There are 16 residues in the CDR3. Here the CDR3 reads CASSEIGTSGTDTQYF. The CDR3 DNA reads as TGTGCCAGCAGTGAAATCGGGACTAGCGGGACAGATACGCAGTATTTT.

The table lists this clonotype with a few counts. The V call is TRBV12-3 or TRBV12-4, the J call TRBJ2-3, with D tentatively TRBD2 (7 bases). The CDR3 sequence is 11 residues long. V lost 11 bases and J 6 bases, leaving 12 bases between the germline ends. The CDR3 is CAVSGGDTQYF. DNA of the CDR3: TGTGCCGTTTCGGGGGGCGATACGCAGTATTTT.

The chain joins TRBV19 to TRBJ2-7; perhaps D is TRBD1 or TRBD2 (5 bases each). Germline V gene sequence: CDR1 LNHDA, CDR2 SQIVND (reference sequence). V gave up 5 bases and J gave up 7 bases, with 24 bases separating them. This CDR3 has 16 residues. The CDR3 DNA follows: TGTGCCAGTAGTTGGGACGCTAGGACTGCGTCGGGGGAGCAGTACTTC. It is translated as CASSWDARTASGEQYF.

The chain recombines TRBV6-5 with TRBJ1-4; D is unresolved. This CDR3 region has 14 residues. The germline V gene encodes CDR1 MNHEY and CDR2 SVGAGI. V was clipped by 4 bases and J by 1 base, with 7 bases between them. CDR3 coding DNA: TGTGCCAGCAGTTTGGTCCAAACTAATGAAAAACTGTTTTTT. Amino acids: CASSLVQTNEKLFF.

The chain combines TRBV3-1 with TRBJ2-7; the D gene is possibly TRBD2 (6 bases). The V gene's germline CDR1 is LGHDT and CDR2 YNNKEL (reference sequence). Trimming removed 4 bases at V and 2 bases at J, with 9 bases between. The CDR3 has 13 residues. DNA of the CDR3: TGTGCCAGCAGCCGGGGGACTCCCTACGAGCAGTACTTC. Encoded protein: CASSRGTPYEQYF.

This clonotype has only a few counts. The chain joins TRBV9 to TRBJ2-7; a weak D match, TRBD2 (6 bases). Germline V gene lookup returns CDR1 SGDLS and CDR2 YYNGEE. The CDR3 spans 14 residues. Trimming left V 0 bases short and J 0 bases short, with 7 bases between. The CDR3 sequence is CASSVGGDSYEQYF. Here the CDR3 DNA reads TGTGCCAGCAGCGTAGGGGGGGACTCCTACGAGCAGTACTTC.

This clonotype was found a few times. This sequence joins TRBV5-1 and TRBJ2-5; D possibly corresponds to TRBD1 (5 bases). The germline V gene encodes CDR1 SGHRS and CDR2 YFSETQ. This CDR3 is built from 13 residues. V dropped 4 bases and J dropped 5 bases, with 12 bases sitting between them. The CDR3 DNA reads as TGCGCCAGCAGCCCAGCTGGGGCGGAGACCCAGTACTTC. Its translation is CASSPAGAETQYF.

V gene TRBV29-1 combines with J gene TRBJ2-7; 7 nucleotides agree with TRBD2. J gave up 3 bases and V 0 bases, and 17 bases lay outside the gene matches. The CDR3 consists of 18 residues. CDR1 and CDR2 from the germline V gene are SQVTM and ANQGSEA. The CDR3 coding sequence is TGCAGCGTTGAAGATTCGGGTCGCGGGAGTAGAGGGAACTACGAGCAGTACTTC. It encodes CSVEDSGRGSRGNYEQYF.

V is TRBV7-9 and J is TRBJ2-1, with D possibly being TRBD1 (6 bases). Deletions cut 6 bases from V and 4 bases from J, with 10 bases between. Germline V gene sequence: CDR1 SEHNR, CDR2 FQNEAQ (reference sequence). The CDR3 consists of 13 residues. The CDR3 sequence: CASSNTGYNEQFF. The CDR3 DNA follows: TGTGCCAGCAGTAACACAGGGTACAATGAGCAGTTCTTC.

The table lists this clonotype with a few counts. The chain combines TRBV24-1 with TRBJ2-5, with D unclear. Germline loops: CDR1 KGHDR, CDR2 SFDVKD. V dropped 0 bases and J dropped 5 bases, with 9 bases sitting between them. The CDR3 length is 14 residues. The CDR3 DNA reads as TGTGCCACCAGTGATTTGCGCGACGGCGAGACCCAGTACTTC. As protein: CATSDLRDGETQYF.

The chain employs TRBV29-1 and TRBJ2-1, with 7 bases that match TRBD2. V shed 0 bases, J shed 8 bases, and the junction held 4 bases outside the gene matches. This CDR3 is built from 13 residues. Germline-derived CDR1 and CDR2 are SQVTM and ANQGSEA. In DNA, the CDR3 is TGCAGCGTTGAAGAGCGGGAGCGGTATGAGCAGTTCTTC. This codes for CSVEERERYEQFF.

This clonotype was recorded at least ten times. The chain recombines TRBV5-1 with TRBJ1-5; D gene unclear. CDR1 is SGHRS, CDR2 YFSETQ, per germline. V shed 5 bases and J shed 5 bases, with 2 bases lying between them. CDR3 length: 10 residues. As DNA, the CDR3 is TGCGCCAGCAGGGATCAGCCCCAGCATTTT. Protein sequence: CASRDQPQHF.

This sequence joins TRBV20-1 and TRBJ1-5; possibly TRBD1 for D (5 bases). The CDR3 is made up of 16 amino acids. V was trimmed by 0 bases and J by 4 bases, leaving 16 bases between them. CDR1 is DFQATT, CDR2 SNEGSKA, per germline (reference sequence). CDR3 amino acids: CSARDQGGWWNQPQHF. The CDR3 DNA reads as TGCAGTGCTAGAGATCAGGGAGGTTGGTGGAATCAGCCCCAGCATTTT.

This chain joins TRBV19 and TRBJ2-1, with a weak D call TRBD2 (5 bases). The CDR3 is 16 amino acids. Trimming shortened V by 2 bases and J by 8 bases, and 19 bases separated the two germline ends. Germline V gives CDR1 LNHDA, CDR2 SQIVND (reference sequence). The CDR3 coding sequence is TGTGCCAGTAGTATAAGTCTAAGACTATTCAAGGATGAGCAGTTCTTC. It is translated as CASSISLRLFKDEQFF.

This clonotype was seen only a few times. The J gene is TRBJ2-2, the V gene TRBV7-6, with 14 bases lining up with TRBD2. Per the germline V gene, CDR1 is SGHVS and CDR2 is FNYEAQ. Trimming removed 5 bases from V and 6 bases from J; junction bases left unmatched: 8. The CDR3 has 17 residues. CDR3 sequence reads: CASSLGTSGSRSGELFF. DNA for the CDR3: TGTGCCAGCAGCCTGGGGACTAGCGGGAGTCGGTCCGGGGAGCTGTTTTTT.

This clonotype is labeled medium-sized (0.01 to 0.1%). The rearrangement uses TRBV7-9 and TRBJ2-3; D possibly corresponds to TRBD2 (6 bases). This CDR3 is built from 14 residues. Trimming left V 4 bases short and J 0 bases short, with 8 bases between. In germline, CDR1 is SEHNR, CDR2 FQNEAQ (reference sequence). The CDR3 region is CASSSGTSTDTQYF. The CDR3 DNA is TGTGCCAGCAGCTCCGGGACTAGCACAGATACGCAGTATTTT.

The V call is TRBV5-6, the J call TRBJ1-1; 7 bases map to TRBD1. The V segment lost 5 bases and the J segment 5 bases; nucleotides outside the gene matches: 6. The CDR3 is 13 amino acids. Germline CDR1 SGHDT, CDR2 YYEEEE. CDR3 in DNA: TGTGCCAGCAGTCCCACAGGGGTTACTGAAGCTTTCTTT. Residues: CASSPTGVTEAFF.

This clonotype was seen repeatedly, ten times or more. The genes are TRBV27 and TRBJ2-5, with 11 bases aligning to TRBD2. The CDR3 has 16 amino acids. The V gene's germline CDR1 is MNHEY and CDR2 SMNVEV (reference sequence). The junction had 7 bases not matched to a gene; V was cut back by 4 bases and J by 3 bases. The DNA of the CDR3 is TGTGCCAGCAGTTCGCTGGGACTAGCGGAGAAAGAGACCCAGTACTTC. Translation gives CASSSLGLAEKETQYF.

This chain uses TRBV29-1 with TRBJ1-1; D gene unclear. Germline CDR1 SQVTM, CDR2 ANQGSEA. V was cut by 4 bases and J by 1 base, with 7 bases left in between. The CDR3 length is 12 residues. Here the CDR3 DNA reads TGCAGCGTTGTAGGCCGGAACACTGAAGCTTTCTTT. Translation: CSVVGRNTEAFF.

This chain uses TRBV12-3 or TRBV12-4 with TRBJ2-5, with TRBD1 matching 7 bases. CDR3 length: 15 residues. V was clipped by 6 bases and J by 1 base; unmatched bases: 8. The CDR3 DNA is TGTGCCAGCAGCCTTGACAGGGTGGGCCAAGAGACCCAGTACTTC. Its translation: CASSLDRVGQETQYF.

This clonotype is medium-sized by share. This chain joins TRBV5-1 and TRBJ2-7; D remains unclear. This CDR3 spans 13 amino acids. The V gene's germline CDR1 is SGHRS and CDR2 YFSETQ. With 0 bases removed from V and 5 bases from J, the gap between germline ends came to 9 bases. This chain's CDR3 is CASSLEILDEQYF. DNA of the CDR3: TGCGCCAGCAGCTTGGAAATATTGGACGAGCAGTACTTC.